This section outlines one T cell receptor (beta chain) sequence together with its context. Its antigen is not known. The data derive from a study of T cell responses to AZD1222 COVID-19 vaccine. V was clipped by 2 bases and J by 3 bases; unmatched bases: 8. The CDR3 is 17 residues long. Germline-derived CDR1 and CDR2 are SGHAT and FQNNGV. Some clones are missing from TCRdb's copy, which holds only in-frame ones; the method was immunoSEQ multiplex PCR. The sample includes approximately 220,000 clones, 85% to 95% of them seen just once. Study-level results: AZD1222 recipients seropositive at baseline numbered only six or seven. Females made up more of the donors, who were largely white British, and clonal diversity may have come out too low.

The source was peripheral blood, collected on day 0 of MenACWY control vaccination. This receptor was obtained from an adult in good health. The chain combines TRBV11-2 with TRBJ2-3; 10 bases line up with TRBD2. This CDR3 is CASSLMSGGADTDTQYF. The CDR3 bases are TGTGCCAGCAGCTTAATGAGCGGGGGGGCGGATACAGATACGCAGTATTTT.